The T cell receptor beta chain described here comes from a study of beta chain features in type 1 diabetes. General study points: Researchers reported that naive, central memory and Treg TCRB repertoires appeared more similar in patients than in healthy donors.

The entirety of the isolated RNA underwent reverse transcription, so expressed TCRB transcripts were sequenced. The repertoire was sequenced with immunoSEQ multiplex PCR; TCRdb's copy has only in-frame clones and lacks some. The table records some 300,000 clones, under 8.5% of them present only once. Worth noting for this clone: What it binds is unknown.

The source of this sequence is a young woman in good health. The specimen sequenced was central memory CD4+ T cells from blood.

DNA for the CDR3: TGTGCCAGCTCCTCTACCGGGACAGGGTACAATGAGCAGTTCTTC. This translates into CASSSTGTGYNEQFF. The J gene is TRBJ2-1, the V gene TRBV18, with TRBD1 matching over 9 bases. CDR3 length equals 15 residues. Germline V gene data show CDR1 as KGHSH and CDR2 as LQKENI. J lost 4 bases, V lost 6 bases, and 7 bases had no gene match.